A selection of T cell receptor beta chains follows, all from one sample in a study of beta chain features in type 1 diabetes. The method was immunoSEQ multiplex PCR; TCRdb's version includes in-frame clones alone and lacks a portion of them. The data contain roughly 260,000 clones, approximately 10% of them singletons. The material sequenced was naive CD4+ T cells from blood. All receptors come from a man aged 25-40 years with type 1 diabetes. The CDR3 runs from the conserved cysteine through the conserved F or W. Each record gives: CDR3 protein, CDR3 DNA, J gene, V gene, D gene, clone size. D genes are given only for firm matches. Expanded clones get a size class; other rows say once, few or many, or leave the size out.

CDR3aa: CASSQDTSGGAGDTQYF
CDR3nt: TGTGCCAGCAGCCAAGATACTAGCGGGGGGGCCGGGGATACGCAGTATTTT
j_gene: TRBJ2-3
v_gene: TRBV4-2
d_gene: TRBD2
abundance: .

CDR3aa: CASSPRRGGEETQYF
CDR3nt: TGCGCCAGCAGTCCGCGACGGGGTGGGGAGGAGACCCAGTACTTC
j_gene: TRBJ2-5
v_gene: TRBV23-1
d_gene: .
abundance: many

CDR3aa: CASSERGPELDTEAFF
CDR3nt: TGTGCCAGCAGTGAACGGGGTCCTGAATTGGACACTGAAGCTTTCTTT
j_gene: TRBJ1-1
v_gene: TRBV2
d_gene: .
abundance: .

CDR3aa: CASSEGATNEKLFF
CDR3nt: TGTGCCAGCAGCGAAGGGGCCACTAATGAAAAACTGTTTTTT
j_gene: TRBJ1-4
v_gene: TRBV9
d_gene: .
abundance: few

CDR3aa: CASSLLGAGNTEAFF
CDR3nt: TGTGCCAGCAGCTTATTGGGCGCGGGGAACACTGAAGCTTTCTTT
j_gene: TRBJ1-1
v_gene: TRBV7-9
d_gene: .
abundance: .

CDR3aa: CASSVDWDRGYGYTF
CDR3nt: TGTGCCAGCAGCGTAGATTGGGACAGGGGCTATGGCTACACCTTC
j_gene: TRBJ1-2
v_gene: TRBV9
d_gene: TRBD1
abundance: .

CDR3aa: CASSTRDSYEQYF
CDR3nt: TGTGCCAGTAGTACCCGGGACAGCTACGAGCAGTACTTC
j_gene: TRBJ2-7
v_gene: TRBV19
d_gene: TRBD1
abundance: .

CDR3aa: CASSTARLSSYEQYF
CDR3nt: TGTGCCAGTAGTACCGCCCGACTGAGCTCCTACGAGCAGTACTTC
j_gene: TRBJ2-7
v_gene: TRBV19
d_gene: .
abundance: .

CDR3aa: CASNSPGNSYEQYF
CDR3nt: TGTGCCAGCAATTCCCCGGGGAATTCCTACGAGCAGTACTTC
j_gene: TRBJ2-7
v_gene: TRBV28
d_gene: .
abundance: few

CDR3aa: CASSLRGDPNNEQFF
CDR3nt: TGTGCCAGCAGCCTGCGGGGGGATCCTAACAATGAGCAGTTCTTC
j_gene: TRBJ2-1
v_gene: TRBV7-9
d_gene: TRBD2
abundance: .

CDR3aa: CASSVDGDYGYTF
CDR3nt: TGTGCCAGCAGCGTAGACGGGGACTATGGCTACACCTTC
j_gene: TRBJ1-2
v_gene: TRBV9
d_gene: .
abundance: few

CDR3aa: CASSQDPSVNNEKLFF
CDR3nt: TGCGCCAGCAGCCAAGATCCGAGCGTTAATAATGAAAAACTGTTTTTT
j_gene: TRBJ1-4
v_gene: TRBV4-1
d_gene: .
abundance: few

CDR3aa: CASSQDTSSGYTF
CDR3nt: TGTGCCAGCAGCCAAGATACCTCGAGTGGCTACACCTTC
j_gene: TRBJ1-2
v_gene: TRBV4-2
d_gene: .
abundance: few

CDR3aa: CASTTSTGANVLTF
CDR3nt: TGTGCCAGCACCACTTCAACTGGGGCCAACGTCCTGACTTTC
j_gene: TRBJ2-6
v_gene: TRBV7-8
d_gene: .
abundance: .

CDR3aa: CASSPEGGRGNEQFF
CDR3nt: TGTGCCAGCAGCCCAGAAGGGGGAAGAGGCAATGAGCAGTTCTTC
j_gene: TRBJ2-1
v_gene: TRBV6-6
d_gene: .
abundance: few

CDR3aa: CASSGTRRGLSEQYF
CDR3nt: TGTGCCAGCAGCGGGACTCGGCGGGGGCTCTCCGAGCAGTACTTC
j_gene: TRBJ2-7
v_gene: TRBV13
d_gene: .
abundance: few

CDR3aa: CASSSGTGGQPQHF
CDR3nt: TGTGCCAGCAGCTCCGGGACAGGGGGCCAGCCCCAGCATTTT
j_gene: TRBJ1-5
v_gene: TRBV7-9
d_gene: TRBD1
abundance: .

CDR3aa: CASSQTGTQSEQFF
CDR3nt: TGTGCCAGCAGCCAAACCGGGACTCAGAGTGAGCAGTTCTTC
j_gene: TRBJ2-1
v_gene: TRBV9
d_gene: .
abundance: few

CDR3aa: CASSLGGINNEQFF
CDR3nt: TGTGCCAGCAGCTTGGGAGGGATCAACAATGAGCAGTTCTTC
j_gene: TRBJ2-1
v_gene: TRBV5-4
d_gene: .
abundance: few

CDR3aa: CASSTGRDRGVYEQYF
CDR3nt: TGTGCCAGTAGTACCGGCCGGGACAGGGGTGTGTACGAGCAGTACTTC
j_gene: TRBJ2-7
v_gene: TRBV19
d_gene: TRBD1
abundance: few

CDR3aa: CASSRSGTSSSGANVLTF
CDR3nt: TGCGCCAGCAGCCGGTCTGGGACAAGCTCATCCGGGGCCAACGTCCTGACTTTC
j_gene: TRBJ2-6
v_gene: TRBV4-1
d_gene: .
abundance: .

CDR3aa: CASSGPGQGFSYEQYF
CDR3nt: TGTGCCAGCAGTGGACCGGGACAGGGGTTCTCCTACGAGCAGTACTTC
j_gene: TRBJ2-7
v_gene: TRBV2
d_gene: TRBD1
abundance: few

CDR3aa: CASSWHAYEQYF
CDR3nt: TGTGCCAGCAGTTGGCATGCCTACGAGCAGTACTTC
j_gene: TRBJ2-7
v_gene: TRBV2
d_gene: .
abundance: few

CDR3aa: CASSAQGVNYGYTF
CDR3nt: TGTGCCAGCAGCGCACAGGGGGTGAACTATGGCTACACCTTC
j_gene: TRBJ1-2
v_gene: TRBV9
d_gene: TRBD1
abundance: .

CDR3aa: CASSQDPGSGWGINQPQHF
CDR3nt: TGTGCCAGCAGCCAAGATCCAGGTTCCGGGTGGGGCATCAATCAGCCCCAGCATTTT
j_gene: TRBJ1-5
v_gene: TRBV4-2
d_gene: .
abundance: .

CDR3aa: CASSFSQGNQPQHF
CDR3nt: TGTGCCAGCAGCTTTTCACAGGGGAATCAGCCCCAGCATTTT
j_gene: TRBJ1-5
v_gene: TRBV5-5
d_gene: TRBD1
abundance: few

CDR3aa: CASSLTGGNTEAFF
CDR3nt: TGTGCCAGCAGCCTTACGGGGGGGAACACTGAAGCTTTCTTT
j_gene: TRBJ1-1
v_gene: TRBV7-3
d_gene: .
abundance: few

CDR3aa: CASSVAGASNIQYF
CDR3nt: TGTGCCAGCAGCGTGGCAGGGGCGTCGAACATTCAGTACTTC
j_gene: TRBJ2-4
v_gene: TRBV7-9
d_gene: .
abundance: .

CDR3aa: CASSLDSYGYTF
CDR3nt: TGCGCCAGCAGCTTGGATAGCTATGGCTACACCTTC
j_gene: TRBJ1-2
v_gene: TRBV5-1
d_gene: .
abundance: .

CDR3aa: CASSQDYYNEQFF
CDR3nt: TGTGCCAGCAGCCAAGACTACTACAATGAGCAGTTCTTC
j_gene: TRBJ2-1
v_gene: TRBV14
d_gene: .
abundance: .

CDR3aa: CASSPDRGVNHIQYF
CDR3nt: TGTGCCAGCAGCCCGGACAGGGGGGTAAATCACATTCAGTACTTC
j_gene: TRBJ2-4
v_gene: TRBV7-6
d_gene: TRBD1
abundance: .

CDR3aa: CASSYIRGASDTQYF
CDR3nt: TGTGCCAGCAGTTACATACGGGGGGCCTCGGATACGCAGTATTTT
j_gene: TRBJ2-3
v_gene: TRBV6-5
d_gene: .
abundance: .

CDR3aa: CASSRLAGAYNEQFF
CDR3nt: TGTGCCAGCAGCCGACTAGCGGGGGCTTATAATGAGCAGTTCTTC
j_gene: TRBJ2-1
v_gene: TRBV7-6
d_gene: TRBD2
abundance: few

CDR3aa: CASSVGTNTEAFF
CDR3nt: TGTGCCAGCAGCGTGGGCACAAACACTGAAGCTTTCTTT
j_gene: TRBJ1-1
v_gene: TRBV9
d_gene: .
abundance: .

CDR3aa: CSVGRGPSYEQYF
CDR3nt: TGCAGCGTTGGAAGGGGTCCCTCCTACGAGCAGTACTTC
j_gene: TRBJ2-7
v_gene: TRBV29-1
d_gene: .
abundance: few

CDR3aa: CASSSIRRDNEQFF
CDR3nt: TGTGCCAGCAGTTCGATCCGGCGGGACAATGAGCAGTTCTTC
j_gene: TRBJ2-1
v_gene: TRBV27
d_gene: .
abundance: .

CDR3aa: CASSPLGDRKNEQFF
CDR3nt: TGTGCCAGCAGCCCCCTGGGGGACAGAAAAAATGAGCAGTTCTTC
j_gene: TRBJ2-1
v_gene: TRBV4-2
d_gene: TRBD1
abundance: .

CDR3aa: CASSPGYTGLAGEETQYF
CDR3nt: TGCGCCAGCAGCCCCGGCTACACGGGACTAGCGGGGGAGGAGACCCAGTACTTC
j_gene: TRBJ2-5
v_gene: TRBV5-1
d_gene: TRBD2
abundance: few

CDR3aa: CASSYRSGGATGELFF
CDR3nt: TGTGCCAGCAGCTACCGTAGCGGGGGGGCAACCGGGGAGCTGTTTTTT
j_gene: TRBJ2-2
v_gene: TRBV7-2
d_gene: TRBD2
abundance: few

CDR3aa: CAWDRPSLEQYF
CDR3nt: TGTGCCTGGGACAGGCCCTCGCTTGAGCAGTACTTC
j_gene: TRBJ2-5
v_gene: TRBV30
d_gene: .
abundance: .

CDR3aa: CASSIGVPRKNIQYF
CDR3nt: TGTGCCAGCAGCATCGGGGTTCCCCGTAAAAACATTCAGTACTTC
j_gene: TRBJ2-4
v_gene: TRBV11-2
d_gene: .
abundance: few

CDR3aa: CASSQPPTGYSNQPQHF
CDR3nt: TGCGCCAGCAGCCAACCCCCGACAGGGTATAGCAATCAGCCCCAGCATTTT
j_gene: TRBJ1-5
v_gene: TRBV4-1
d_gene: TRBD1
abundance: .

CDR3aa: CASRGPAGGLNNEQFF
CDR3nt: TGTGCCAGCAGGGGTCCAGCGGGGGGGCTCAACAATGAGCAGTTCTTC
j_gene: TRBJ2-1
v_gene: TRBV2
d_gene: TRBD2
abundance: .

CDR3aa: CASSFPLQGNTEAFF
CDR3nt: TGTGCCAGCAGTTTCCCTCTCCAGGGAAACACTGAAGCTTTCTTT
j_gene: TRBJ1-1
v_gene: TRBV6-1
d_gene: .
abundance: .

CDR3aa: CASRHSGTGGAGSPLHF
CDR3nt: TGTGCCAGCAGGCACTCCGGGACAGGGGGCGCAGGGTCACCCCTCCACTTT
j_gene: TRBJ1-6
v_gene: TRBV28
d_gene: TRBD1
abundance: .

CDR3aa: CASSVGSGELFF
CDR3nt: TGTGCCAGCAGCGTAGGGAGCGGGGAGCTGTTTTTT
j_gene: TRBJ2-2
v_gene: TRBV28
d_gene: .
abundance: few

CDR3aa: CASSVRPGRNEQFF
CDR3nt: TGTGCCAGCAGCGTACGCCCGGGGAGGAATGAGCAGTTCTTC
j_gene: TRBJ2-1
v_gene: TRBV9
d_gene: .
abundance: .

CDR3aa: CASSFLAQGNSPLHF
CDR3nt: TGTGCCAGCAGCTTCCTTGCGCAGGGGAATTCACCCCTCCACTTT
j_gene: TRBJ1-6
v_gene: TRBV7-9
d_gene: .
abundance: .

CDR3aa: CASKWSSGEQYF
CDR3nt: TGTGCCAGCAAATGGTCCTCGGGCGAGCAGTACTTC
j_gene: TRBJ2-7
v_gene: TRBV2
d_gene: .
abundance: few

CDR3aa: CASSIRGTDTQYF
CDR3nt: TGTGCCAGCAGTATCCGCGGCACAGATACGCAGTATTTT
j_gene: TRBJ2-3
v_gene: TRBV27
d_gene: .
abundance: few

CDR3aa: CASSGDSSYEQYF
CDR3nt: TGTGCCAGTAGCGGGGACAGCTCCTACGAGCAGTACTTC
j_gene: TRBJ2-7
v_gene: TRBV19
d_gene: TRBD1
abundance: .

CDR3aa: CASEAAHSGANVLTF
CDR3nt: TGTGCCAGCGAGGCAGCCCACTCTGGGGCCAACGTCCTGACTTTC
j_gene: TRBJ2-6
v_gene: TRBV5-4
d_gene: .
abundance: .

CDR3aa: CASSSLLNEKLFF
CDR3nt: TGTGCCAGCAGCTCGCTATTAAATGAAAAACTGTTTTTT
j_gene: TRBJ1-4
v_gene: TRBV7-2
d_gene: .
abundance: .

CDR3aa: CASSLEGRTSGAGNIQYF
CDR3nt: TGTGCCAGCAGCTTGGAGGGAAGGACTAGCGGGGCCGGGAACATTCAGTACTTC
j_gene: TRBJ2-4
v_gene: TRBV5-6
d_gene: TRBD2
abundance: few

CDR3aa: CASSWGRGTDTQYF
CDR3nt: TGTGCCAGCAGTTGGGGGCGGGGCACAGATACGCAGTATTTT
j_gene: TRBJ2-3
v_gene: TRBV28
d_gene: .
abundance: .

CDR3aa: CASSWLIGGRNNEQFF
CDR3nt: TGCGCCAGCAGCTGGCTTATCGGGGGGAGAAACAATGAGCAGTTCTTC
j_gene: TRBJ2-1
v_gene: TRBV5-1
d_gene: TRBD2
abundance: .

CDR3aa: CASSQDARDQPQHF
CDR3nt: TGCGCCAGCAGCCAAGATGCAAGAGATCAGCCCCAGCATTTT
j_gene: TRBJ1-5
v_gene: TRBV4-1
d_gene: .
abundance: .